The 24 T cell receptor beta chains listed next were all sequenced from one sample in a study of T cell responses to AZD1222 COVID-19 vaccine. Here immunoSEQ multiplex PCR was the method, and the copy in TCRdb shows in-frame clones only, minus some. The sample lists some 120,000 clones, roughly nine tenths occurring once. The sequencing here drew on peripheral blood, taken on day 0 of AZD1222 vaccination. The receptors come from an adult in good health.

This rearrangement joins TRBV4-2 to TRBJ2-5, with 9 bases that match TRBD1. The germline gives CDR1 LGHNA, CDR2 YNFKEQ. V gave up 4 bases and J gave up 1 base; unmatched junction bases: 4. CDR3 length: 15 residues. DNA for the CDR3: TGTGCCAGCAGCCCCAGACAGGGGGGCCAAGAGACCCAGTACTTC. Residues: CASSPRQGGQETQYF.

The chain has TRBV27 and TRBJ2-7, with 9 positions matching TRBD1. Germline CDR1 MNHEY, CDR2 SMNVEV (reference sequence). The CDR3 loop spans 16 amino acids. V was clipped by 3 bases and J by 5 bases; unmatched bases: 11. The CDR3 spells CASSFLQTGGQHEQYF. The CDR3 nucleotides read TGTGCCAGCAGTTTCTTGCAGACAGGGGGACAACACGAGCAGTACTTC.

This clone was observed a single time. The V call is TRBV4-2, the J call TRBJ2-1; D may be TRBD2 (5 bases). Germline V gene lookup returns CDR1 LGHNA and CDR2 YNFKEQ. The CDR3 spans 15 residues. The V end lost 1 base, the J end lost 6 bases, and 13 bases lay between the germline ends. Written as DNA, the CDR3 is TGTGCCAGCAGCCAAGGAGGACTGTTTAGCAATGAGCAGTTCTTC. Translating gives CASSQGGLFSNEQFF.

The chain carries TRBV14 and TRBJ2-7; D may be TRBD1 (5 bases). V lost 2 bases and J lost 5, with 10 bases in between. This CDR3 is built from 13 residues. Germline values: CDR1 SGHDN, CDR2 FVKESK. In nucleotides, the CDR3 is TGTGCCAGCAGCCAACAGGGTATCCACGAGCAGTACTTC. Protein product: CASSQQGIHEQYF. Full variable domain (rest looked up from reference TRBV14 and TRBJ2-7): EAGVTQFPSHSVIEKGQTVTLRCDPISGHDNLYWYRRVMGKEIKFLLHFVKESKQDESGMPNNRFLAERTGGTYSTLKVQPAELEDSGVYFCASSQQGIHEQYFGPGTRLTVT.

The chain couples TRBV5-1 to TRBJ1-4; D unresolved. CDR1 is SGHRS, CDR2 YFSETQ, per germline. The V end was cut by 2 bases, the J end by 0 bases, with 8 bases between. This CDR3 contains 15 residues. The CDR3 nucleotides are TGCGCCAGCAGCTTTGGATCAGCAACTAATGAAAAACTGTTTTTT. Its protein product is CASSFGSATNEKLFF.

CDR3 loop: CASSPLDGHEYGYTF. The CDR3 nucleotides read TGTGCCAGCAGTCCTTTGGATGGGCACGAGTATGGCTACACCTTC. The chain links TRBV28 to TRBJ1-2, with D unresolved. Trimming left V 5 bases short and J 5 bases short, with 18 bases between. This CDR3 is built from 15 residues. CDR1 is MDHEN, CDR2 SYDVKM, per germline.

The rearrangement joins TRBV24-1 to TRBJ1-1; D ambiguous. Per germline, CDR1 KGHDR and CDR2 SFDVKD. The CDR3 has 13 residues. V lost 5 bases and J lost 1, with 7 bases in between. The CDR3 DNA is TGTGCCACCAGTGTGGCAGAGAACACTGAAGCTTTCTTT. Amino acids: CATSVAENTEAFF.

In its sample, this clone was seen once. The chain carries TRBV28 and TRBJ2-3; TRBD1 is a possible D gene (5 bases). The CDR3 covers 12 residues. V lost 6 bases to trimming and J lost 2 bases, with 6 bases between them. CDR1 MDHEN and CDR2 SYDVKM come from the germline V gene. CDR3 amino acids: CASRGATDTQYF. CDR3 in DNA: TGTGCCAGCAGAGGGGCCACAGATACGCAGTATTTT.

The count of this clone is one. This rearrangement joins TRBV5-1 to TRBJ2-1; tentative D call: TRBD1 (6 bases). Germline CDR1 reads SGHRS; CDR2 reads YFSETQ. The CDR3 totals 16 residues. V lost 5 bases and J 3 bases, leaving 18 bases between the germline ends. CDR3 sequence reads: CASRPHRVDGYNEQFF. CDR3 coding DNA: TGCGCCAGCAGGCCTCACAGGGTCGATGGCTACAATGAGCAGTTCTTC.

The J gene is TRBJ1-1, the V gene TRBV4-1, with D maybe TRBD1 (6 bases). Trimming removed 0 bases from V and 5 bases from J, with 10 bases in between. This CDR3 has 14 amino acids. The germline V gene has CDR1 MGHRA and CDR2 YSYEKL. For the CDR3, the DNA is TGCGCCAGCAGCCAAGAAGGGGGGAGGACTGAAGCTTTCTTT. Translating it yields CASSQEGGRTEAFF.

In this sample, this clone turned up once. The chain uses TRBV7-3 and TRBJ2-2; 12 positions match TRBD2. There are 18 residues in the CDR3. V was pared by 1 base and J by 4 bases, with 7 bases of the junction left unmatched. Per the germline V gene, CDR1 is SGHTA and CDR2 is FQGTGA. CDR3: CASSLNSGLAGPTGELFF. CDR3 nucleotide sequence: TGTGCCAGCAGCTTAAATTCAGGACTAGCGGGACCCACCGGGGAGCTGTTTTTT.

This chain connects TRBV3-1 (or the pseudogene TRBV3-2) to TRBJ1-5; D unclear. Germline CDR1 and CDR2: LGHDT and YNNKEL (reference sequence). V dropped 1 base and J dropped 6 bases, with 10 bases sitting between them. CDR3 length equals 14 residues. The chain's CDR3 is CASSQGVGPQPQHF. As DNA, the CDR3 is TGTGCCAGCAGCCAAGGGGTCGGACCTCAGCCCCAGCATTTT.

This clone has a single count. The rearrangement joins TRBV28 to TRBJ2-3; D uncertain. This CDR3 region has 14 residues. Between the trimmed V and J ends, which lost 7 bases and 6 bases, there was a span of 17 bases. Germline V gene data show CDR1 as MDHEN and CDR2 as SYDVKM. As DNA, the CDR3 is TGTGCCAGCATCCGGGCCTTCCCCGTGGATACGCAGTATTTT. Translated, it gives CASIRAFPVDTQYF.

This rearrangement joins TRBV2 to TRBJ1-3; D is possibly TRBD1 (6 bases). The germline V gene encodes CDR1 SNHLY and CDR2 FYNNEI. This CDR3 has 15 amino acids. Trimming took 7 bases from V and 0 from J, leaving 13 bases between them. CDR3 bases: TGTGCCAGCACATGGACAGTCGACTCTGGAAACACCATATATTTT. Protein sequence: CASTWTVDSGNTIYF.

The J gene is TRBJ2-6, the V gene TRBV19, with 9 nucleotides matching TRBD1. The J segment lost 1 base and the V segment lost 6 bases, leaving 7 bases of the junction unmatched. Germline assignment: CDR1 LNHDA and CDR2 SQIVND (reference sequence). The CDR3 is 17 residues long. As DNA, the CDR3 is TGTGCCAGTAGCCCCGGGACAGGGTCTTCTGGGGCCAACGTCCTGACTTTC. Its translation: CASSPGTGSSGANVLTF.

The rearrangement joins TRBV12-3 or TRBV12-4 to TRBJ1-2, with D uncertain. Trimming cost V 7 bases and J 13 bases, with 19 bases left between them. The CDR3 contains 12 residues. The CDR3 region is CASTKGSVPGTF. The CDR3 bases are TGTGCCAGCACCAAGGGCTCAGTCCCTGGCACCTTC.

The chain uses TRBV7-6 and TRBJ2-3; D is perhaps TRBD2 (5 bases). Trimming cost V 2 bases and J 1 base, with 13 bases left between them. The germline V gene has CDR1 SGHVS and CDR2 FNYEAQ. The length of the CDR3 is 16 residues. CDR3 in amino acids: CASSLRLLEGTDTQYF. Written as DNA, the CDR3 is TGTGCCAGCAGCTTAAGACTACTAGAGGGCACAGATACGCAGTATTTT.

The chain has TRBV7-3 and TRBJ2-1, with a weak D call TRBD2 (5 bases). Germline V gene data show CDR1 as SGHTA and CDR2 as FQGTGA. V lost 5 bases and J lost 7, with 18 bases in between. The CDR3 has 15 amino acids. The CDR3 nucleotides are TGTGCCAGCAGCAACGGTCCAACCGGACTTAATGAGCAGTTCTTC. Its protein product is CASSNGPTGLNEQFF.

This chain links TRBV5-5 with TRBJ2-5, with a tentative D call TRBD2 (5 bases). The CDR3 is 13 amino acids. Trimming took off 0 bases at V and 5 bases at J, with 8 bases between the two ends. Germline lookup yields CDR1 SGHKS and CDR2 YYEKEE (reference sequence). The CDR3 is CASSLGEGETQYF. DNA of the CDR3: TGTGCCAGCAGCTTGGGAGAGGGCGAGACCCAGTACTTC.

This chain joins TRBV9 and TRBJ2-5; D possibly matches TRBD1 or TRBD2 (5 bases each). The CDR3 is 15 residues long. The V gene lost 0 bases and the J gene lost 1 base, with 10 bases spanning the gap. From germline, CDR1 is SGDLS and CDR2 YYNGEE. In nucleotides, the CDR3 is TGTGCCAGCAGCGTAGCGGGGCGGCTCCAAGAGACCCAGTACTTC. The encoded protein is CASSVAGRLQETQYF. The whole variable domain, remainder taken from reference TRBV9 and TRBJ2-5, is DSGVTQTPKHLITATGQRVTLRCSPRSGDLSVYWYQQSLDQGLQFLIQYYNGEERAKGNILERFSAQQFPDLHSELNLSSLELGDSALYFCASSVAGRLQETQYFGPGTRLLVL.

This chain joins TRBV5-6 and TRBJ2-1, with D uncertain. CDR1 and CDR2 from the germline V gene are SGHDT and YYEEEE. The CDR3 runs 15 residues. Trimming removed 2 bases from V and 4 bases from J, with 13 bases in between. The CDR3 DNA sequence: TGTGCCAGCAGCTTTGACGATTTGGGGTACAATGAGCAGTTCTTC. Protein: CASSFDDLGYNEQFF.

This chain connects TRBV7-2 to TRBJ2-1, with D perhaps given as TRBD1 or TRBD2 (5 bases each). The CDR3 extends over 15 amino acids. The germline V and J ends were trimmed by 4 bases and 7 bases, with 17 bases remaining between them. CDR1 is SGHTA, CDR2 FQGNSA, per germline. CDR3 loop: CASSSSGAAMNEQFF. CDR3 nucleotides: TGTGCCAGCAGCTCTTCCGGGGCCGCAATGAATGAGCAGTTCTTC.

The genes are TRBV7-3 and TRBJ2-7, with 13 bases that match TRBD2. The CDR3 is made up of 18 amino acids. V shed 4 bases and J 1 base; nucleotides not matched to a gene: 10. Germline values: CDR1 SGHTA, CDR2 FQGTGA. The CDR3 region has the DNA TGTGCCAGCAGCTCCCGAGGGGGGACTAGCGGGGAGTCCTACGAGCAGTACTTC. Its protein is CASSSRGGTSGESYEQYF.

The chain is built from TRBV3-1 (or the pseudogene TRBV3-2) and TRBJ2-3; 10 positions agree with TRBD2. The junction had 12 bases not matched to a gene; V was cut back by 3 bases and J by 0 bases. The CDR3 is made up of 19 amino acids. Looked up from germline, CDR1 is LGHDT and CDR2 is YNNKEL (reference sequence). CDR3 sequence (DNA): TGTGCCAGCAGCCACACTAAGGGGCCTAGCGGGGGAAGCACAGATACGCAGTATTTT. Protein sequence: CASSHTKGPSGGSTDTQYF.